This T cell receptor beta chain was recovered during a study of blood T cells in healthy people across ages. This clonotype came up a few times. CDR3 length: 16 amino acids. The V gene lost 7 bases and the J gene lost 0 bases, with 18 bases spanning the gap. Germline V gene data show CDR1 as MNHEY and CDR2 as SVGEGT. A second PCR, run for about 7 to 12 cycles, used a sample-barcoded 5' primer plus a J-beta primer mix. TCRdb called the 5' RACE reads again in MiXCR, with one record for every CDR3 protein. The sample lists 550,000 to 700,000 distinct CDR3 sequences; roughly 29% were seen once. The sample comprised blood. The J gene is TRBJ1-1, the V gene TRBV6-2 or TRBV6-3; D remains unclear. The clonotype comes from an older woman in good health. The DNA for the CDR3 is TGTGCCAGCATCCCGCATAGTGGGAATTTGAACACTGAAGCTTTCTTT. This encodes CASIPHSGNLNTEAFF.